This record concerns one TCR beta chain sequence. J was trimmed by 8 bases and V by 8 bases; bases with no gene match: 10. Germline CDR1 is MGHRA and CDR2 is YSYEKL. The CDR3 covers 13 residues. This specimen belongs to a study of somatic mutations in cytotoxic T cells in rheumatoid arthritis. Method: immunoSEQ multiplex PCR; TCRdb's copy keeps in-frame clones and lacks some. The table includes fewer than 20,000 clones, roughly four fifths detected once. The sample was CD8+ T cells sorted from blood. The chain employs TRBV4-1 and TRBJ1-1; 8 nucleotides agree with TRBD1. This clonotype originated in a woman in her 50s with rheumatoid arthritis. The CDR3 spells CASGLQGAEEAFF. For the CDR3, the DNA is TGCGCCAGCGGCCTGCAGGGGGCTGAGGAAGCTTTCTTT.